This passage covers 30 T cell receptor beta chains from one sample sequenced in a study of tumor and adjacent non-tumor tissue in lung cancer. The library came from three nested PCR rounds adapted from ARM-PCR protocols. Via MiXCR, TCRdb re-called the multiplex PCR reads, giving one row per CDR3 protein. Of 85,000 to 100,000 distinct CDR3 sequences in the sample, around 64% were seen once. The template was RNA from unsorted bulk tissue. The specimen was lung tumor tissue. The receptor set was obtained from a man aged 55 to 70 with non-small cell lung cancer.

V and J are TRBV12-5 and TRBJ2-5, with D unclear. CDR3 length: 13 residues. V shed 2 bases and J shed 5 bases, with 9 bases lying between them. Germline loops: CDR1 LGHNT, CDR2 FRNRAP. CDR3 bases: TGTGCTAGTGGTTTGACCCACGCGGAGACCCAGTACTTC. This translates into CASGLTHAETQYF.

Points on this clonotype: A much larger clone lies a single base off, so this may be a read error. The chain couples TRBV12-3 or TRBV12-4 to TRBJ1-1, with D hard to call. The CDR3 has 14 residues. V was pared by 6 bases and J by 3 bases, with 14 bases between. In DNA form, the CDR3 reads TGTGCCAGCAGCATGATGCGGAGGCACACTGAAGCTTTCTTT. Translated: CASSMMRRHTEAFF.

The chain combines TRBV29-1 with TRBJ2-1; 10 bases map to TRBD2. CDR3 length: 13 amino acids. CDR1 is SQVTM, CDR2 ANQGSEA, per germline. Losses at the gene ends were 6 bases for V and 7 bases for J; bases not matched to a gene: 6. The CDR3 is CSVAGTSVNEQFF. The CDR3 DNA is TGCAGCGTCGCCGGGACTAGCGTAAATGAGCAGTTCTTC.

This clonotype was seen more than once but under ten times. A much more abundant neighbour one base away suggests this may be a read error. The chain combines TRBV29-1 with TRBJ2-6; tentative D call: TRBD1 (5 bases). The CDR3 totals 14 residues. Germline V lookup: CDR1 SQVTM, CDR2 ANQGSEA. CDR3 bases: TGCAGCGTTGTCGTGCACTCTGGGGCCAACGTCCCGACTTTC. Translation: CSVVVHSGANVPTF.

V gene TRBV6-2 or TRBV6-3 combines with J gene TRBJ2-1, with unresolved D. Trimming stripped 8 bases from V and 10 bases from J, with 18 bases between. CDR1 and CDR2 from the germline V gene are MNHEY and SVGEGT. This CDR3 has 13 residues. The CDR3 reads CASCLRLDGEQFF. CDR3 bases: TGTGCCAGCTGTCTCCGCTTAGACGGAGAGCAGTTCTTC.

With respect to this clonotype: At one end, the junction sequence differs from germline, possibly due to a read error. J is TRBJ1-6 and V is TRBV5-1; 9 bases align to TRBD1. There are 16 residues in the CDR3. The germline CDR1 and CDR2 sequences are SGHRS and YFSETQ. CDR3 protein: CASSLDPQGAASFLHF. The CDR3 DNA is TGCGCCAGCAGTTTGGACCCACAGGGGGCGGCTTCATTCCTCCACTTT.

On this clonotype: An end of the junction differs from the germline gene, which may be a read error. V is TRBV5-4 and J is TRBJ2-6; D is uncertain. CDR3 length equals 15 residues. Germline CDR1 and CDR2: SGHNT and YYREEE (reference sequence). Here the CDR3 DNA reads TGTGCCAACAGCTCCGCACACTCTGGGGTCAACGTCCTGACTTTC. This gives the protein CANSSAHSGVNVLTF.

This clonotype appeared a few times. The chain carries TRBV11-2 and TRBJ2-7, with a weak D call TRBD1 (5 bases). V was clipped by 2 bases and J by 1 base, with 9 bases between them. CDR3 size: 14 residues. CDR1 is SGHAT and CDR2 is FQNNGV in the germline V gene. In DNA form, the CDR3 reads TGTGCCAGCAGCTTAATGACAGTTTCCTACGAGCAGTACTTC. Translation gives CASSLMTVSYEQYF.

Turning to this clonotype: One junction end disagrees with the germline gene, perhaps due to a read error. J is TRBJ2-2 and V is TRBV20-1; a possible D gene is TRBD2 (6 bases). Germline CDR1 and CDR2: DFQATT and SNEGSKA (reference sequence). CDR3 size: 16 residues. In nucleotides, the CDR3 is TGCAGTACTAGACTTTCAAGCGGGTGTAACGCCGGGGAGCTGTTTTTT. Translating it yields CSTRLSSGCNAGELFF.

This clonotype was seen a few times. The J gene is TRBJ1-6, the V gene TRBV11-3; D is ambiguous. The CDR3 runs to 15 residues. From germline, CDR1 is SGHNT and CDR2 YENEEA. V lost 0 bases to trimming and J lost 9 bases, with 12 bases between them. The CDR3 nucleotides are TGTGCCAGCAGCTTAGAGTCAGGAATGAGTTCACCCCTCCACTTT. It yields the protein CASSLESGMSSPLHF.

Notes on this clonotype: As the CDR3 is not closed by the conserved phenylalanine or tryptophan, this likely results from a read error. The chain employs TRBV29-1 and TRBJ2-1, with TRBD2 matching over 9 bases. Germline-derived CDR1 and CDR2 are SQVTM and ANQGSEA. The CDR3 totals 14 residues. The trim removed 3 bases at V and 6 bases at J, leaving 6 bases unmatched. In nucleotides, the CDR3 is TGCAGCGTTGACGGAGCGGGGGGCTTCAATGAGCAGTTCTTA. Translated, it gives CSVDGAGGFNEQFL.

The chain employs TRBV30 and TRBJ1-5; D not resolved. Germline V gene lookup returns CDR1 GTSNPN and CDR2 SVGIG (reference sequence). CDR3 size: 13 residues. V shed 1 base and J shed 6 bases, with 10 bases lying between them. The CDR3 sequence is CAWSAPRIQPQHF. The DNA for the CDR3 is TGTGCCTGGAGTGCACCCAGGATTCAGCCCCAGCATTTT.

This rearrangement joins TRBV7-3 to TRBJ2-1; 14 nucleotides align to TRBD2. The CDR3 covers 16 residues. The germline V gene has CDR1 SGHTA and CDR2 FQGTGA. Trimming took 3 bases from V and 8 from J; bases not matched to a gene: 6. The CDR3, as DNA: TGTGCCAGCAGCTTCGAGGGACTAGCGGGAGACGATGAGCAGTTCTTC. Translating gives CASSFEGLAGDDEQFF.

The CDR3 sequence is CASSQGARWEGYNEQFF. CDR3 coding DNA: TGCGCCAGCAGCCAAGGCGCCCGGTGGGAAGGCTACAATGAGCAGTTCTTC. The chain links TRBV4-3 to TRBJ2-1; D call uncertain. Germline V gene data show CDR1 as LGHNA and CDR2 as YSLEER. V was trimmed by 1 base and J by 3 bases, leaving 16 bases between them. The CDR3 covers 17 residues.

About this clonotype: Its ends do not fully match the called genes, so a read error is possible. The chain employs TRBV19 and TRBJ1-5; TRBD1 matches 12 bases. Germline V gene lookup returns CDR1 LNHDA and CDR2 SQIVND (reference sequence). The CDR3 runs to 16 residues. The CDR3 region is CACSKGQGANNRPKHF. The CDR3 DNA reads as TGTGCCTGTAGTAAGGGACAGGGGGCGAACAATCGGCCCAAGCATTTT.

This clonotype was found many times. V usage is TRBV23-1 and J usage is TRBJ2-7; D unresolved. TRBV23-1 is classed as an ORF, of uncertain function. Trimming cost V 8 bases and J 3 bases, with 20 bases left between them. CDR3 length: 15 amino acids. The CDR3 DNA reads as TGCGCCAGCCCTGACTCTCAACCCACCCGCTACGAGCAGTACTTC. Protein product: CASPDSQPTRYEQYF.

V usage is TRBV11-3 and J usage is TRBJ2-3; the D is unclear. Germline CDR1 SGHNT, CDR2 YENEEA. Trimming cost V 9 bases and J 7 bases, with 20 bases left between them. The CDR3 sequence is 14 residues long. The CDR3 sequence is CASGLADVWNTQYF. Here the CDR3 DNA reads TGTGCCAGTGGCCTCGCCGATGTGTGGAATACGCAGTATTTT.

The genes are TRBV20-1 and TRBJ2-5; D might be TRBD2 (5 bases). The closer fit of TRBJ2-1 to the DNA end suggests the J call may be wrong. Germline loops: CDR1 DFQATT, CDR2 SNEGSKA (reference sequence). This CDR3 contains 12 residues. DNA of the CDR3: TGCAGTGCCCCCTCCCCCCGGGGTGAGCAGTTCTTC. Protein: CSAPSPRGEQFF.

Comment on this clonotype: A much larger clone lies a single base off, so this may be a read error. The rearrangement links TRBV7-2 to TRBJ2-4, with D perhaps TRBD2 (6 bases). CDR3 size: 14 residues. Germline CDR1 SGHTA, CDR2 FQGNSA. CDR3 bases: TGTGCCAGTGCGACGGCGGGGTTTAAAAACATTCGGTACTTC. Its translation is CASATAGFKNIRYF. The full variable domain, with the rest looked up from reference TRBV7-2 and TRBJ2-4, is GAGVSQSPSNKVTEKGKDVELRCDPISGHTALYWYRQSLGQGLEFLIYFQGNSAPDKSGLPSDRFSAERTGGSVSTLTIQRTQQEDSAVYLCASATAGFKNIRYFGAGTRLSVL.

The chain couples TRBV12-3 or TRBV12-4 to TRBJ2-7; 8 positions match TRBD2. The junction had 9 bases not matched to a gene; V was cut back by 9 bases and J by 2 bases. The CDR3 has 14 amino acids. The CDR3 sequence: CASSQTSVAYEQYF. DNA for the CDR3: TGTGCCAGTAGTCAGACTAGCGTAGCCTACGAGCAGTACTTC.

The chain uses TRBV11-2 and TRBJ2-5; 8 bases match TRBD2. CDR1 SGHAT and CDR2 FQNNGV come from the germline V gene. This CDR3 contains 17 residues. Trimming took 1 base from V and 4 from J; bases not matched to a gene: 11. The CDR3 DNA reads TGTGCCAGCAGCTTAGGAGGGCGGGGGGCCTCAAGAGAGACCCAGTACTTC. Translation: CASSLGGRGASRETQYF.

This clonotype was counted at least ten times. This chain links TRBV6-2 or TRBV6-3 with TRBJ1-5; D uncertain. Trimming left V 3 bases short and J 5 bases short, with 14 bases between. The germline gives CDR1 MNHEY, CDR2 SVGEGT. The length of the CDR3 is 15 residues. The CDR3 reads CASSYLGGGDQPQHF. CDR3 in DNA: TGTGCCAGCAGTTATTTGGGCGGTGGGGATCAGCCCCAGCATTTT.

This clonotype has a count of ten or more. The chain employs TRBV12-3 or TRBV12-4 and TRBJ1-1; D remains ambiguous. The V gene lost 6 bases and the J gene lost 0 bases, with 5 bases spanning the gap. The CDR3 is made up of 12 amino acids. CDR3 coding DNA: TGTGCCAGCAGCCGGGTGAACACTGAAGCTTTCTTT. It translates to CASSRVNTEAFF.

In nucleotides, the CDR3 is TGTGCCAGCAGTTTCAAGAATGGTGGTACGCAGTATTTT. The encoded protein is CASSFKNGGTQYF. V and J are TRBV6-6 and TRBJ2-3; D gene uncertain. Germline-derived CDR1 and CDR2 are MNHNY and SVGAGI (reference sequence). There are 13 residues in the CDR3. V shed 4 bases and J shed 8 bases, with 13 bases lying between them.

This clonotype was observed a few times. Its ends do not fully match the called genes, so a read error is possible. J is TRBJ1-2 and V is TRBV11-1, with TRBD1 matching 8 bases. Per the germline V gene, CDR1 is SGHAT and CDR2 is FQDESV (reference sequence). This CDR3 contains 16 residues. The CDR3 region is CASSYRPTGEAYGYTF. CDR3 DNA: TGTGCCAGCAGTTATAGACCGACAGGGGAGGCCTATGGTTACACCTTC.

This clonotype was seen ten or more times. V and J are TRBV6-2 or TRBV6-3 and TRBJ1-2; a possible D gene is TRBD1 (6 bases). The germline CDR1 and CDR2 sequences are MNHEY and SVGEGT. Trimming shortened V by 0 bases and J by 0 bases, and 14 bases separated the two germline ends. This CDR3 region has 17 residues. The CDR3 DNA is TGTGCCAGCAGTTACTCGATGCAGGGGCAGACTAACTATGGCTACACCTTC. It translates to CASSYSMQGQTNYGYTF.

Details on this clonotype: A read error may be the cause here, since a much bigger clone is one base away. The chain couples TRBV5-6 to TRBJ2-3; 7 positions match TRBD2. Unmatched junction bases numbered 2, after V lost 4 bases and J lost 0 bases. CDR1 is SGHDT and CDR2 is YYEEEE in the germline V gene. The CDR3 runs to 14 residues. In DNA form, the CDR3 reads TGTGCCAGCAGCCCCGGGAGGAGCACAGATACGCAGTATTTT. Translating gives CASSPGRSTDTQYF.

With respect to this clonotype: A clone one base away is much larger, so this may be a read error. The chain has TRBV5-1 and TRBJ2-7, with 8 bases that match TRBD2. V was clipped by 5 bases and J by 6 bases; unmatched bases: 10. Germline CDR1 and CDR2: SGHRS and YFSETQ. The CDR3 length is 14 residues. CDR3 loop: CASRPGLGAFEQYF. CDR3 coding DNA: TGCGCCAGCAGGCCGGGACTAGGCGCTTTCGAGCAGTACTTC.

The gene calls are TRBV20-1 and TRBJ1-2; 7 bases line up with TRBD1. The CDR3 is made up of 12 amino acids. Germline V gives CDR1 DFQATT, CDR2 SNEGSKA (reference sequence). V shed 5 bases and J 7 bases; nucleotides not matched to a gene: 7. CDR3 residues: CSADGQACGYTF. The CDR3 nucleotides read TGCAGTGCTGATGGACAGGCCTGTGGCTACACCTTC.

V is TRBV6-1 and J is TRBJ2-7; TRBD1 is a possible D gene (6 bases). Germline V gene data show CDR1 as MNHNS and CDR2 as SASEGT. The CDR3 is made up of 12 amino acids. Trimming took 8 bases from V and 4 from J, leaving 12 bases between them. The CDR3 reads CASLRGTYEQYF. The CDR3 DNA follows: TGTGCCAGCTTACGTGGGACATACGAGCAGTACTTC.